Each of the 23 T cell receptor beta chains below was sequenced from the same sample in a study of T cell responses to AZD1222 COVID-19 vaccine. Sequencing used immunoSEQ multiplex PCR; TCRdb keeps in-frame clones, though not all of them. This repertoire shows approximately 110,000 clones, about 88% found once; its top ten account for roughly 4%. Source: peripheral blood, taken on day 0 of AZD1222 vaccination. The receptors were gathered from an adult in good health.

The J gene is TRBJ2-3, the V gene TRBV5-5; a possible D gene is TRBD1 (5 bases). The CDR3 is made up of 12 amino acids. Germline CDR1 and CDR2: SGHKS and YYEKEE (reference sequence). Trimming cost V 4 bases and J 6 bases, with 9 bases left between them. In DNA form, the CDR3 reads TGTGCCAGCAGCCTGAACAGGGATACGCAGTATTTT. Amino acids: CASSLNRDTQYF.

The chain employs TRBV7-8 and TRBJ1-4, with no clear D. The CDR3 consists of 14 residues. Trimming took 5 bases from V and 5 from J, leaving 12 bases between them. Germline CDR1 reads SGHVS; CDR2 reads FQNEAQ. CDR3 sequence: CASSRTDINEKLFF. The CDR3 DNA sequence: TGTGCCAGCAGCAGGACGGATATAAATGAAAAACTGTTTTTT.

V and J are TRBV4-3 and TRBJ2-3, with D possibly TRBD2 on 5 matching bases. Trimming took off 0 bases at V and 5 bases at J, with 6 bases between the two ends. The length of the CDR3 is 13 residues. Germline values: CDR1 LGHNA, CDR2 YSLEER. In nucleotides, the CDR3 is TGCGCCAGCAGCCAAGAGCGGGTAGATACGCAGTATTTT. Translated: CASSQERVDTQYF.

This rearrangement joins TRBV6-5 to TRBJ2-7; TRBD1 is a possible D gene (6 bases). This CDR3 has 15 amino acids. In germline, CDR1 is MNHEY, CDR2 SVGAGI. V lost 6 bases and J 4 bases, leaving 19 bases between the germline ends. This CDR3 is CASRLQAGQLYEQYF. Written as DNA, the CDR3 is TGTGCCAGCAGGCTCCAGGCCGGACAGCTATACGAGCAGTACTTC.

The CDR3 sequence is CASSGTGRGQETQYF. The DNA of the CDR3 is TGTGCCAGTAGTGGTACTGGGAGGGGGCAAGAGACCCAGTACTTC. The chain has TRBV19 and TRBJ2-5; D possibly corresponds to TRBD2 (7 bases). The CDR3 covers 15 residues. Germline V gene lookup returns CDR1 LNHDA and CDR2 SQIVND (reference sequence). The V and J ends lost 5 bases and 2 bases respectively, with 15 bases between them.

V gene TRBV6-2 or TRBV6-3 combines with J gene TRBJ2-7, with 10 bases lining up with TRBD2. Germline V gene lookup returns CDR1 MNHEY and CDR2 SVGEGT. This CDR3 region has 16 residues. The junction had 8 bases not matched to a gene; V was cut back by 6 bases and J by 0 bases. The CDR3 is CASRPSGGQSSYEQYF. CDR3 coding DNA: TGTGCCAGCAGACCTAGCGGGGGCCAGAGCTCCTACGAGCAGTACTTC.

This chain uses TRBV5-1 with TRBJ2-7; D could derive from TRBD1 or TRBD2 (5 bases each). Germline loops: CDR1 SGHRS, CDR2 YFSETQ. The CDR3 has 14 amino acids. V lost 3 bases and J 0 bases, leaving 10 bases between the germline ends. CDR3: CASSYGGSSYEQYF. In nucleotides, the CDR3 is TGCGCCAGCAGCTATGGGGGATCCTCCTACGAGCAGTACTTC. Looking up the rest from reference TRBV5-1 and TRBJ2-7 gives the full variable domain: KAGVTQTPRYLIKTRGQQVTLSCSPISGHRSVSWYQQTPGQGLQFLFEYFSETQRNKGNFPGRFSGRQFSNSRSEMNVSTLELGDSALYLCASSYGGSSYEQYFGPGTRLTVT.

The chain joins TRBV24-1 to TRBJ2-7; D ambiguous. The germline V gene encodes CDR1 KGHDR and CDR2 SFDVKD. V gave up 4 bases and J gave up 9 bases, with 12 bases separating them. This CDR3 has 12 amino acids. This chain's CDR3 is CATSDTVGGQYF. Written as DNA, the CDR3 is TGTGCCACCAGTGACACAGTTGGTGGGCAGTACTTC.

The rearrangement uses TRBV7-2 and TRBJ2-2; D may be TRBD1 (6 bases). Trimming took 5 bases from V and 3 from J, leaving 13 bases between them. The CDR3 has 15 amino acids. Germline V lookup: CDR1 SGHTA, CDR2 FQGNSA. The CDR3 protein is CASSEGVWDTGELFF. The CDR3 DNA follows: TGTGCCAGCAGCGAGGGGGTGTGGGACACCGGGGAGCTGTTTTTT.

This chain joins TRBV6-5 and TRBJ1-2, with D hard to call. The CDR3 is 13 amino acids. The V gene's germline CDR1 is MNHEY and CDR2 SVGAGI. V gave up 5 bases and J gave up 4 bases, with 11 bases separating them. CDR3 sequence reads: CASSLQGIYGYTF. CDR3 DNA: TGTGCCAGCAGTCTACAAGGAATCTATGGCTACACCTTC.

The rearrangement links TRBV24-1 to TRBJ1-5; D is unclear. The length of the CDR3 is 12 residues. Trimming took 4 bases from V and 5 from J, leaving 5 bases between them. From germline, CDR1 is KGHDR and CDR2 SFDVKD. CDR3 bases: TGTGCCACCAGTGAGCAAGATCAGCCCCAGCATTTT. Translation: CATSEQDQPQHF.

The chain recombines TRBV7-9 with TRBJ1-3; D perhaps matches TRBD1 (5 bases). Trimming took off 2 bases at V and 2 bases at J, with 7 bases between the two ends. Germline-derived CDR1 and CDR2 are SEHNR and FQNEAQ (reference sequence). This CDR3 spans 14 amino acids. The CDR3 loop is CASSLKGPGNTIYF. The CDR3, as DNA: TGTGCCAGCAGCTTAAAGGGGCCTGGAAACACCATATATTTT.

V and J are TRBV6-4 and TRBJ2-1; 12 nucleotides line up with TRBD2. This CDR3 has 15 amino acids. CDR1 and CDR2 from the germline V gene are MRHNA and SNTAGT. J gave up 5 bases and V 6 bases, and 5 bases lay outside the gene matches. CDR3 region: CASSRGLAGNNEQFF. In nucleotides, the CDR3 is TGTGCCAGCAGCAGAGGACTAGCGGGAAACAATGAGCAGTTCTTC.

The chain has TRBV21-1 and TRBJ2-3; the D call of TRBD2 is as the table states it, not checked on the DNA. TRBV21-1 corresponds to a pseudogene. The CDR3 has 18 amino acids. CDR3 DNA: TGTGCCAGCAGCAAAGTGGGACTAGCGGGGTCTAGCACAGATACGCAGTATTTT. It encodes CASSKVGLAGSSTDTQYF.

The V call is TRBV2, the J call TRBJ1-5; no clear D gene. The CDR3 spans 15 residues. Trimming took 6 bases from V and 3 from J, leaving 15 bases between them. Germline V gives CDR1 SNHLY, CDR2 FYNNEI. DNA for the CDR3: TGTGCCAGCAGCCACGGACGGGTGAACAATCAGCCCCAGCATTTT. Residues: CASSHGRVNNQPQHF.

About this clone: Distinct nucleotide sequences in the sample also encode this CDR3. V and J are TRBV3-1 (or the pseudogene TRBV3-2) and TRBJ2-7; TRBD2 matches 13 bases. Germline CDR1 and CDR2: LGHDT and YNNKEL (reference sequence). The CDR3 runs to 15 residues. The junction had 3 bases not matched to a gene; V was cut back by 4 bases and J by 3 bases. CDR3 protein: CASSPGLAGSYEQYF. The CDR3 nucleotides read TGTGCCAGCAGCCCGGGACTAGCGGGGAGCTACGAGCAGTACTTC.

In nucleotides, the CDR3 is TGCAGCGTTGAAGGGGGGAGAGTGTCAGATACGCAGTATTTT. Protein sequence: CSVEGGRVSDTQYF. The rearrangement joins TRBV29-1 to TRBJ2-3, with D possibly being TRBD1 or TRBD2 (5 bases each). Germline-derived CDR1 and CDR2 are SQVTM and ANQGSEA. Between the trimmed V and J ends, which lost 1 base and 4 bases, there was a span of 12 bases. The CDR3 extends over 14 amino acids.

This chain links TRBV6-4 with TRBJ2-1, with 10 bases aligning to TRBD1. The CDR3 is 17 amino acids. Trimming took 3 bases from V and 4 from J; bases not matched to a gene: 9. The V gene's germline CDR1 is MRHNA and CDR2 SNTAGT. The CDR3: CASSEYGQGGFYNEQFF. DNA for the CDR3: TGTGCCAGCAGTGAATACGGACAGGGGGGGTTTTACAATGAGCAGTTCTTC.

The genes are TRBV11-3 and TRBJ2-5; D is uncertain. The CDR3 extends over 15 amino acids. The V end was cut by 3 bases, the J end by 5 bases, with 16 bases between. Per the germline V gene, CDR1 is SGHNT and CDR2 is YENEEA. CDR3 sequence reads: CASSLGMTIGETQYF. The CDR3 coding sequence is TGTGCCAGCAGCTTGGGTATGACAATTGGGGAGACCCAGTACTTC.

The rearrangement joins TRBV11-2 to TRBJ2-1, with 8 nucleotides matching TRBD2. The germline V gene has CDR1 SGHAT and CDR2 FQNNGV. The CDR3 totals 13 residues. V gave up 0 bases and J gave up 10 bases; unmatched junction bases: 2. For the CDR3, the DNA is TGTGCCAGCAGCTTAGAGTCTAGCGGGGAGCAGTTCTTC. Amino acid sequence: CASSLESSGEQFF.

The chain uses TRBV2 and TRBJ1-1, with D hard to call. The V end lost 7 bases, the J end lost 4 bases, and 10 bases lay between the germline ends. This CDR3 spans 12 amino acids. The germline V gene has CDR1 SNHLY and CDR2 FYNNEI. The CDR3 DNA sequence: TGTGCCAGCACCGGGGAATTCACTGAAGCTTTCTTT. The encoded protein is CASTGEFTEAFF.

This chain joins TRBV10-3 and TRBJ2-6; 10 bases fit TRBD1. The CDR3 spans 16 residues. CDR1 is ENHRY and CDR2 is SYGVKD in the germline V gene. The V and J ends lost 4 bases and 0 bases, in that order; junction bases with no gene match: 0. The CDR3 nucleotides read TGTGCCATCAGTGGGACAGGGGGCTCTGGGGCCAACGTCCTGACTTTC. This translates into CAISGTGGSGANVLTF.

The chain uses TRBV19 and TRBJ1-3; the D is unclear. Germline CDR1 LNHDA, CDR2 SQIVND (reference sequence). The length of the CDR3 is 12 residues. V was cut by 5 bases and J by 4 bases, with 6 bases left in between. In DNA, the CDR3 is TGTGCCAGTAGTGGTCCGGGAAACACCATATATTTT. This gives the protein CASSGPGNTIYF.